One sample yielded the 8 T cell receptor beta chains listed below, sequenced in a study of CD8 T cells in Susac syndrome. Random hexamers were used to reverse transcribe an amount of roughly 0.45 to 1 ug RNA. TCRdb re-derived calls from the immunoSEQ multiplex PCR reads in MiXCR, one entry per CDR3 protein. Among approximately 100,000 distinct CDR3 sequences, approximately 93% were seen once, and the ten largest hold 0.4% to 0.5%. What was sequenced was CD8+ T cells from PBMCs. These receptors were taken from a human donor with Susac syndrome.

The chain joins TRBV13 to TRBJ1-4; 10 nucleotides line up with TRBD1. Germline CDR1 and CDR2: PRHDT and FYEKMQ (reference sequence). The CDR3 is made up of 15 amino acids. The J segment lost 8 bases and the V segment lost 5 bases, leaving 8 bases of the junction unmatched. DNA of the CDR3: TGTGCCAGCAGCCAGAGACAGGGGGCCCGAGAAAAACTGTTTTTT. It codes for CASSQRQGAREKLFF.

The rearrangement joins TRBV18 to TRBJ1-5; maybe TRBD1 (5 bases). This CDR3 has 14 amino acids. The V and J ends lost 6 bases and 7 bases respectively, with 16 bases between them. Germline-derived CDR1 and CDR2 are KGHSH and LQKENI. CDR3 sequence (DNA): TGTGCCAGCTCGCCCTTTCCAGGGCCCCAGCCCCAGCATTTT. It translates to CASSPFPGPQPQHF.

This clonotype was seen just once. The chain uses TRBV7-2 and TRBJ2-3; D is unresolved. This CDR3 region has 15 residues. The germline V gene has CDR1 SGHTA and CDR2 FQGNSA. The V end lost 2 bases, the J end lost 0 bases, and 9 bases lay between the germline ends. The CDR3 protein is CASSLRETSTDTQYF. In DNA, the CDR3 is TGTGCCAGCAGCTTAAGAGAAACTAGCACAGATACGCAGTATTTT.

The CDR3 reads CASSLSGSGYGANVLTF. CDR3 DNA: TGTGCCAGCAGCTTAAGCGGATCGGGGTACGGGGCCAACGTCCTGACTTTC. The V call is TRBV11-3, the J call TRBJ2-6; D possibly corresponds to TRBD2 (5 bases). V lost 2 bases, J lost 4 bases, and 15 bases lay in between. This CDR3 is built from 17 residues. Germline values: CDR1 SGHNT, CDR2 YENEEA.

The chain links TRBV9 to TRBJ2-3; D tentatively reads TRBD1 or TRBD2 (5 bases each). Germline V CDR1 and CDR2: SGDLS, YYNGEE. Trimming took 0 bases from V and 2 from J, leaving 10 bases between them. This CDR3 region has 15 residues. CDR3 loop: CASSVGGDPTDTQYF. For the CDR3, the DNA is TGTGCCAGCAGCGTAGGAGGGGACCCCACAGATACGCAGTATTTT.

This chain uses TRBV5-1 with TRBJ1-1; D is unclear. The length of the CDR3 is 12 residues. The V gene lost 4 bases and the J gene lost 4 bases, with 8 bases spanning the gap. CDR1 and CDR2 (germline): SGHRS, YFSETQ. The CDR3 sequence: CASSPSSTEAFF. For the CDR3, the DNA is TGCGCCAGCAGCCCGTCGTCCACTGAAGCTTTCTTT. The full variable domain, with the rest looked up from reference TRBV5-1 and TRBJ1-1, is KAGVTQTPRYLIKTRGQQVTLSCSPISGHRSVSWYQQTPGQGLQFLFEYFSETQRNKGNFPGRFSGRQFSNSRSEMNVSTLELGDSALYLCASSPSSTEAFFGQGTRLTVV.

The chain links TRBV14 to TRBJ2-1; TRBD1 matches 11 bases. V was clipped by 0 bases and J by 11 bases; unmatched bases: 3. This CDR3 has 14 amino acids. The germline gives CDR1 SGHDN, CDR2 FVKESK. The CDR3 is CASSQDGQGAKQFF. The CDR3 DNA sequence: TGTGCCAGCAGCCAAGATGGACAGGGGGCTAAGCAGTTCTTC.

The V gene is TRBV9, the J gene TRBJ1-2; D gene unclear. The V and J ends lost 2 bases and 3 bases respectively, with 20 bases between them. This CDR3 spans 17 amino acids. Germline values: CDR1 SGDLS, CDR2 YYNGEE. CDR3 DNA sequence: TGTGCCAGCAGCGTTGCCATTGAAGGGCGGCCCCACTATGGCTACACCTTC. This codes for CASSVAIEGRPHYGYTF.